What follows are 22 T cell receptor beta chains derived from one specimen sequenced in a study of CD8+ T cells in alopecia areata (dated by TCRdb to the late 2010s). Libraries came from the immunoSEQ multiplex PCR assay. RNA was extracted from all samples and reverse transcribed into cDNA, which served as template for TCR sequencing. Not all clones reach the TCRdb copy of this immuneACCESS table, which keeps in-frame sequences only. Checked studies attribute under half of the gap to unresolved V genes and leave the rest unexplained. Across this sample there are 93,000 or so clones, with around 60% seen only once. The ten largest make up around 10% of the sample. Material for sequencing was CD4+ T cells sorted from blood. The receptors originated from a human donor in good health.

The chain links TRBV5-6 to TRBJ1-2; TRBD1 matches at 7 bases. Germline assignment: CDR1 SGHDT and CDR2 YYEEEE. This CDR3 is 15 amino acids long. The V and J ends lost 4 bases and 5 bases, in that order; junction bases with no gene match: 11. The CDR3 region has the DNA TGTGCCAGCAGCCGCACAGGACAGGTGACATATGGCTACACCTTC. Amino acids: CASSRTGQVTYGYTF.

In the case of this clone: Different DNA sequences within this sample yield the same CDR3. The chain joins TRBV29-1 to TRBJ2-5; unclear D gene. The ends were cut back, 2 bases at V and 5 bases at J, with 6 bases in the middle. Per the germline V gene, CDR1 is SQVTM and CDR2 is ANQGSEA. The CDR3 spans 11 residues. The CDR3 is CSVEIGETQYF. CDR3 DNA sequence: TGCAGCGTTGAAATTGGTGAGACCCAGTACTTC.

The chain carries TRBV4-2 and TRBJ2-1, with 8 bases fitting TRBD2. V shed 4 bases and J 4 bases; nucleotides not matched to a gene: 9. The CDR3 consists of 16 residues. From germline, CDR1 is LGHNA and CDR2 YNFKEQ. CDR3 in amino acids: CASSPFFGGAYNEQFF. The CDR3 bases are TGTGCCAGCAGCCCCTTCTTCGGGGGGGCGTACAATGAGCAGTTCTTC.

This sequence joins TRBV6-5 and TRBJ2-1; D is perhaps TRBD2 (6 bases). V gave up 0 bases and J gave up 6 bases, with 15 bases separating them. Germline V lookup: CDR1 MNHEY, CDR2 SVGAGI. This CDR3 is built from 16 residues. In DNA, the CDR3 is TGTGCCAGCAGTTACTCGCATTCTGCGGGACGCAATGAGCAGTTCTTC. This codes for CASSYSHSAGRNEQFF.

This chain connects TRBV6-6 to TRBJ1-1; D is perhaps TRBD1 (5 bases). The germline gives CDR1 MNHNY, CDR2 SVGAGI (reference sequence). V shed 7 bases and J shed 0 bases, with 12 bases lying between them. This CDR3 region has 14 residues. The CDR3 region has the DNA TGTGCCAGCACCGGGGCCCCGCTGAACACTGAAGCTTTCTTT. Protein product: CASTGAPLNTEAFF.

The chain employs TRBV5-6 and TRBJ1-2; D remains unclear. V dropped 5 bases and J dropped 2 bases, with 7 bases sitting between them. This CDR3 contains 12 residues. Germline V gives CDR1 SGHDT, CDR2 YYEEEE. The CDR3 DNA follows: TGTGCCAGCAGTCCATTAAACTATGGCTACACCTTC. As protein: CASSPLNYGYTF.

Regarding this clone: Other DNA sequences within the sample encode an identical CDR3. This chain uses TRBV4-3 with TRBJ2-7; 10 bases agree with TRBD2. The CDR3 covers 15 residues. After removal of 1 base from V and 2 bases from J, the junction contained 2 bases not matched to a gene. CDR1 and CDR2 from the germline V gene are LGHNA and YSLEER. CDR3 sequence reads: CASSQGLAGAYEQYF. CDR3 DNA sequence: TGCGCCAGCAGCCAAGGGCTAGCGGGGGCCTACGAGCAGTACTTC.

The chain uses TRBV29-1 and TRBJ2-5; 9 bases line up with TRBD1. Unmatched junction bases numbered 6, after V lost 6 bases and J lost 1 base. The CDR3 has 14 residues. Germline assignment: CDR1 SQVTM and CDR2 ANQGSEA. CDR3 loop: CSVTGQGRQETQYF. CDR3 in DNA: TGCAGCGTAACAGGACAGGGGCGCCAAGAGACCCAGTACTTC.

This chain uses TRBV29-1 with TRBJ2-3; D call uncertain. Germline V gene lookup returns CDR1 SQVTM and CDR2 ANQGSEA. The V and J ends lost 3 bases and 0 bases respectively, with 4 bases between them. The CDR3 length is 12 residues. CDR3 residues: CSVDESTDTQYF. In DNA form, the CDR3 reads TGCAGCGTTGACGAAAGCACAGATACGCAGTATTTT.

The chain employs TRBV2 and TRBJ1-5, with D hard to call. This CDR3 contains 13 residues. V lost 4 bases, J lost 4 bases, and 8 bases lay in between. Germline CDR1 is SNHLY and CDR2 is FYNNEI. The CDR3 is CASSAQDNQPQHF. DNA for the CDR3: TGTGCCAGCAGTGCCCAGGATAATCAGCCCCAGCATTTT.

The genes are TRBV29-1 and TRBJ2-5; either TRBD1 or TRBD2 may fit D (5 bases each). V lost 6 bases and J lost 1, with 9 bases in between. Germline V lookup: CDR1 SQVTM, CDR2 ANQGSEA. The CDR3 loop spans 12 amino acids. The CDR3 sequence is CSVTGAQETQYF. The CDR3 DNA is TGCAGCGTCACCGGGGCCCAAGAGACCCAGTACTTC.

This clone was observed a few times. This same CDR3 is encoded by further DNA sequences in the sample. The J gene is TRBJ2-7, the V gene TRBV2; 8 bases agree with TRBD1. From germline, CDR1 is SNHLY and CDR2 FYNNEI. The CDR3 is 14 amino acids. V was pared by 6 bases and J by 0 bases, with 4 bases of the junction left unmatched. The CDR3: CASRLDRDSYEQYF. The CDR3 nucleotides read TGTGCCAGCAGGCTGGACAGGGACTCCTACGAGCAGTACTTC.

This clone was counted a single time. This rearrangement joins TRBV30 to TRBJ2-5, with no clear D. Germline values: CDR1 GTSNPN, CDR2 SVGIG (reference sequence). The ends were cut back, 0 bases at V and 5 bases at J, with 4 bases in the middle. This CDR3 has 11 residues. This CDR3 reads CAWSVKETQYF. The CDR3 DNA sequence: TGTGCCTGGAGTGTAAAGGAGACCCAGTACTTC.

Only one count was recorded for this clone. The V and J genes are TRBV7-2 and TRBJ1-1, with 8 bases identical to TRBD1. The germline V gene has CDR1 SGHTA and CDR2 FQGNSA. J was trimmed by 1 base and V by 10 bases; bases with no gene match: 5. The CDR3 runs 13 residues. The CDR3 DNA reads as TGTGCCACCAGGGGACAGGAGAACACTGAAGCTTTCTTT. Translated, it gives CATRGQENTEAFF.

The V gene is TRBV11-1, the J gene TRBJ2-1, with 10 nucleotides matching TRBD1. The J segment lost 6 bases and the V segment lost 5 bases, leaving 13 bases of the junction unmatched. This CDR3 region has 17 residues. From germline, CDR1 is SGHAT and CDR2 FQDESV (reference sequence). In DNA form, the CDR3 reads TGTGCCAGCAGCAGATGGCAGCCGGGACAGGGGCTCAATGAGCAGTTCTTC. Its translation is CASSRWQPGQGLNEQFF.

In its sample, this clone was seen a few times. This sequence joins TRBV19 and TRBJ1-6, with D tentatively TRBD1 (6 bases). The germline CDR1 and CDR2 sequences are LNHDA and SQIVND (reference sequence). This CDR3 has 16 amino acids. Trimming cost V 6 bases and J 0 bases, with 12 bases left between them. The CDR3 loop reads CASRITGSSYNSPLHF. CDR3 DNA: TGTGCCAGTAGGATAACAGGGAGCTCCTATAATTCACCCCTCCACTTT.

For the CDR3, the DNA is TGTGCCAGCAGCTCTACGAGGCGTAACACTGAAGCTTTCTTT. Its translation: CASSSTRRNTEAFF. The gene calls are TRBV7-8 and TRBJ1-1; D is uncertain. The germline gives CDR1 SGHVS, CDR2 FQNEAQ. CDR3 length: 14 residues. V lost 4 bases, J lost 2 bases, and 11 bases lay in between.

This rearrangement joins TRBV29-1 to TRBJ1-3, with D perhaps matching TRBD1 (5 bases). The germline V gene encodes CDR1 SQVTM and CDR2 ANQGSEA. V lost 7 bases, J lost 2 bases, and 15 bases lay in between. This CDR3 region has 14 residues. The CDR3 DNA reads as TGCAGCGCTACCGGGGCAGAGGCTGGAAACACCATATATTTT. Protein product: CSATGAEAGNTIYF.

The chain has TRBV30 and TRBJ1-1; no clear D. The germline V and J ends were trimmed by 4 bases and 5 bases, with 14 bases remaining between them. CDR1 and CDR2 (germline): GTSNPN, SVGIG (reference sequence). The CDR3 covers 13 residues. In DNA, the CDR3 is TGTGCCTGGACGATGGGTTCAAGGACTGAAGCTTTCTTT. Translating gives CAWTMGSRTEAFF.

The rearrangement joins TRBV2 to TRBJ1-1; D gene unclear. The germline V and J ends were trimmed by 3 bases and 1 base, with 9 bases remaining between them. CDR3 length: 14 amino acids. Germline values: CDR1 SNHLY, CDR2 FYNNEI. The CDR3 loop is CASSEIESNTEAFF. The CDR3 DNA reads as TGTGCCAGCAGTGAGATTGAATCGAACACTGAAGCTTTCTTT.

This clone has only one observation. The chain is built from TRBV7-2 and TRBJ2-3; 10 bases are shared with TRBD2. The CDR3 contains 16 residues. The V segment lost 5 bases and the J segment 6 bases; nucleotides outside the gene matches: 11. From germline, CDR1 is SGHTA and CDR2 FQGNSA. The CDR3 region has the DNA TGTGCCAGCAGCCTACAGAGCGGGGGGGGCTGGGATACGCAGTATTTT. Amino acids: CASSLQSGGGWDTQYF.

The chain links TRBV30 to TRBJ1-1; TRBD1 matches 11 bases. The CDR3 spans 14 residues. With 4 bases clipped from V and 3 bases from J, the junction kept 4 bases outside the gene matches. Germline V gives CDR1 GTSNPN, CDR2 SVGIG (reference sequence). CDR3 bases: TGTGCCTGGACCCCGGGACAGGGGGACACTGAAGCTTTCTTT. Its translation is CAWTPGQGDTEAFF.